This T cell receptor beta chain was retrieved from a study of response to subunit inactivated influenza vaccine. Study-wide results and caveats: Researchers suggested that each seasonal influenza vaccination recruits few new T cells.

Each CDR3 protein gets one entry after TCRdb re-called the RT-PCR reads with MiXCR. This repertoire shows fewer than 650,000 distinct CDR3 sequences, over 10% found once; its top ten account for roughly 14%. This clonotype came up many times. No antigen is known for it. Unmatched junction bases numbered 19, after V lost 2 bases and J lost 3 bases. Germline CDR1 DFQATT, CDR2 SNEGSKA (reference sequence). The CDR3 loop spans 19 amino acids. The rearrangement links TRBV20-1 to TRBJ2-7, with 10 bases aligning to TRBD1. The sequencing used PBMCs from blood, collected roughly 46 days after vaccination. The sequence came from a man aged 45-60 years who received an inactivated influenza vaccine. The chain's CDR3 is CSARPSPGQGLRDYYEQYF. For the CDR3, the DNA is TGCAGTGCTAGACCGTCCCCGGGACAGGGGCTAAGGGACTACTACGAGCAGTACTTC.